This T cell receptor beta chain originates from a study of blood T cell repertoires in COVID-19. For the study at large: Symptom resolution, clearance, or two negative PCRs marked donors in Cohort 3 as recovered.

Sequencing used immunoSEQ multiplex PCR; TCRdb keeps in-frame clones, though not all of them. Here the sample spans about 210,000 clones, 70% to 90% being singletons. Ages ranged from roughly 18 to 95 years, with residence in about 23 US areas. This receptor was identified in a middle-aged woman in a cohort exposed to, infected with or recovered from COVID-19 (not recorded which). The sequenced sample consisted of PBMCs or T cells enriched from blood (not recorded which).

CDR3 region: CASSQYLDRGYEQYF. The CDR3 DNA reads as TGTGCCAGCAGCCAATACCTGGACAGGGGCTACGAGCAGTACTTC. The rearrangement uses TRBV16 and TRBJ2-7; 9 bases agree with TRBD1. This CDR3 contains 15 residues. V was pared by 1 base and J by 3 bases, with 4 bases of the junction left unmatched. The V gene's germline CDR1 is KGHSY and CDR2 FQNENV.